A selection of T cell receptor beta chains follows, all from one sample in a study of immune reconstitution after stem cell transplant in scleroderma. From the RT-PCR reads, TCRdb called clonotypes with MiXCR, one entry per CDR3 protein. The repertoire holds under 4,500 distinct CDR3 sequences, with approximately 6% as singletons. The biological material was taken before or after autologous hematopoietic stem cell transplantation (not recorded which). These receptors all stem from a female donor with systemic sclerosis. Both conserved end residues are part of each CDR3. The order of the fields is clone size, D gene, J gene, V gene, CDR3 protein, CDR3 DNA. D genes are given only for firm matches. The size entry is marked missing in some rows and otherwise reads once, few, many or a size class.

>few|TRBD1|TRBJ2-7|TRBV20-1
CSAKDRQGVFEQYF
TGCAGTGCTAAGGATAGACAGGGGGTCTTTGAGCAGTACTTC
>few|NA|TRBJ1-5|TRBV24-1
CATSVTSNQPQHF
TGTGCCACCAGTGTAACTAGCAATCAGCCCCAGCATTTT
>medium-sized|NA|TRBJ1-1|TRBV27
CASSLQGTYTEAFF
TGTGCCAGCAGTTTACAGGGGACTTACACTGAAGCTTTCTTT
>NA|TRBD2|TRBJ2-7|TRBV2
CASMRTSGGSYEQYF
TGTGCCAGCATGAGGACTAGCGGGGGCTCCTACGAGCAGTACTTC
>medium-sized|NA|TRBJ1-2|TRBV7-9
CASSFTGLQGYTF
TGTGCCAGCAGCTTTACAGGGCTTCAGGGCTACACCTTC
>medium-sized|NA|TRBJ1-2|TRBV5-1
CASSFENYGYTF
TGCGCCAGCAGCTTTGAAAACTATGGCTACACCTTC
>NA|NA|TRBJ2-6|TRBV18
CASSPIQISSGANVLTF
TGTGCCAGCTCACCCATACAGATTTCATCTGGGGCCAACGTCCTGACTTTC
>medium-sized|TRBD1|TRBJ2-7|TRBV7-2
CASSLRATGAHEQYF
TGTGCCAGCAGCTTAAGGGCGACAGGGGCCCACGAGCAGTACTTC
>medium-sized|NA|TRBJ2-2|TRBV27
CASRDEPRPTGELFF
TGTGCCAGCAGAGATGAACCGCGGCCCACCGGGGAGCTGTTTTTT
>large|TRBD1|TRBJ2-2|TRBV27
CASSLDGQVLTGELFF
TGTGCCAGCAGTCTAGATGGACAGGTCCTCACCGGGGAGCTGTTTTTT
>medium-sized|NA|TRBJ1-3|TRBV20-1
CSARDGGGSSGNTIYF
TGCAGTGCTAGAGATGGGGGGGGGAGCTCTGGAAACACCATATATTTT
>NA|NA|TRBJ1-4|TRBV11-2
CASSRFPNEKLFF
TGTGCCAGCAGCAGGTTCCCTAATGAAAAACTGTTTTTT
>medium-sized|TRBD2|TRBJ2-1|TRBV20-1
CSAKARGGRAPYNEQFF
TGCAGTGCTAAGGCCCGAGGCGGGAGGGCCCCCTACAATGAGCAGTTCTTC
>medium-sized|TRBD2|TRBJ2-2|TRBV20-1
CSATHSGSKTGELFF
TGCAGTGCTACCCATAGCGGGAGCAAAACCGGGGAGCTGTTTTTT
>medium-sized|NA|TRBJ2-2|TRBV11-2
CASSPGAGELFF
TGTGCCAGCAGCCCAGGCGCCGGGGAGCTGTTTTTT
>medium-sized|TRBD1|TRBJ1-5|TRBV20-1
CSAKTTGNQPQHF
TGCAGTGCTAAAACGACAGGGAATCAGCCCCAGCATTTT
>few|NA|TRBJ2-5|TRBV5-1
CASSFKKTQYF
TGCGCCAGCAGCTTTAAGAAGACCCAGTACTTC
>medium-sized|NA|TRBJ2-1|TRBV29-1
CSVEGVLGNEQFF
TGCAGCGTTGAGGGGGTCCTGGGCAATGAGCAGTTCTTC
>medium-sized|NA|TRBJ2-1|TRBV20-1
CSARSYEQFF
TGCAGTGCTAGATCTTATGAGCAGTTCTTC
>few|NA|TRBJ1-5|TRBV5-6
CASSLAGDQPQHF
TGTGCCAGCAGCTTGGCCGGGGACCAGCCCCAGCATTTT
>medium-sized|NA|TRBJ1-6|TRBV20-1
CSARDLGRDHGALHF
TGCAGTGCTAGAGATCTGGGCAGGGACCATGGGGCCCTCCACTTT
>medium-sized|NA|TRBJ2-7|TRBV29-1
CSVGRRNIYEQYF
TGCAGCGTTGGACGGCGGAATATCTACGAGCAGTACTTC
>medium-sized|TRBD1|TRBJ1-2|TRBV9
CASSVGQGGDGYTF
TGTGCCAGCAGCGTAGGACAGGGCGGCGACGGCTACACCTTC
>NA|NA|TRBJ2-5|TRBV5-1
CASSFPGTQYF
TGCGCCAGCAGCTTCCCTGGGACCCAGTACTTC
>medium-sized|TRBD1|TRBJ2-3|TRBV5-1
CASSLGRGTGGVTDTQYF
TGCGCCAGCAGCCTTGGACGCGGGACAGGGGGTGTTACAGATACGCAGTATTTT
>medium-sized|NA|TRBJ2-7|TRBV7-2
CASSYAGASSYYEQYF
TGTGCCAGCAGTTACGCCGGGGCGAGCTCCTACTACGAGCAGTACTTC
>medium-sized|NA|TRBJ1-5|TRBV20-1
CSAREQYSNQPQHF
TGCAGTGCTAGAGAGCAATATAGCAATCAGCCCCAGCATTTT
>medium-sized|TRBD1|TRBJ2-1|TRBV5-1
CASSPRTGNEQFF
TGCGCCAGCAGCCCGAGGACAGGGAATGAGCAGTTCTTC
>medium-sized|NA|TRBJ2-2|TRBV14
CASRLISSGELFF
TGTGCCAGCAGGTTGATATCATCCGGGGAGCTGTTTTTT
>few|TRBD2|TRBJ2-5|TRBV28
CASRIPGSGKETQYF
TGTGCCAGCAGGATACCCGGTAGCGGGAAAGAGACCCAGTACTTC
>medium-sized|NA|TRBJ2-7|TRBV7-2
CASSTEAVHEQYF
TGTGCCAGCAGCACCGAAGCGGTGCACGAGCAGTACTTC
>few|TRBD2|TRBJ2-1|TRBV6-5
CASSYGTANTGTSGSMQFF
TGTGCCAGCAGTTACGGGACAGCTAATACCGGGACTAGCGGGAGTATGCAGTTCTTC
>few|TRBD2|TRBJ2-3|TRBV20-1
CSAARLAGVKDTQYF
TGCAGTGCTGCCCGTTTAGCGGGAGTGAAAGATACGCAGTATTTT
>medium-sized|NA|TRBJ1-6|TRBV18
CASSPGSRTTYSPLHF
TGTGCCAGCTCACCGGGCTCTCGGACTACCTATTCACCCCTCCACTTT